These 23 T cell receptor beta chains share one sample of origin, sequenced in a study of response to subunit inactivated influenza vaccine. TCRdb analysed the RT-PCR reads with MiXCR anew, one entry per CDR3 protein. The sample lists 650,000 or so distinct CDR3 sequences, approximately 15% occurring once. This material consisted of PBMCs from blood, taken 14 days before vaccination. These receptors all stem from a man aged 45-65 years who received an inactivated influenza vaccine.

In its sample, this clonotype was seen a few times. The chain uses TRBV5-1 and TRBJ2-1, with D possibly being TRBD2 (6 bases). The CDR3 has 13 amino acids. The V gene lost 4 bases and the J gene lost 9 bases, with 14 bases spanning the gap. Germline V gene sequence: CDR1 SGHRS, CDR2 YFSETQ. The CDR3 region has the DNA TGCGCCAGCAGCCGCACGGGACTCCCTGAGCAGTTCTTC. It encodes CASSRTGLPEQFF.

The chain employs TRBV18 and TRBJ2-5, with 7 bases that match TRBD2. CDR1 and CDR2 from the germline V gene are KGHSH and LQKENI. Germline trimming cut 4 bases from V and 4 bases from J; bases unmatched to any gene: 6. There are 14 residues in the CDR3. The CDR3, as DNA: TGTGCCAGCTCACACCGCGGGGAGGGAGAGACCCAGTACTTC. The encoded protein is CASSHRGEGETQYF.

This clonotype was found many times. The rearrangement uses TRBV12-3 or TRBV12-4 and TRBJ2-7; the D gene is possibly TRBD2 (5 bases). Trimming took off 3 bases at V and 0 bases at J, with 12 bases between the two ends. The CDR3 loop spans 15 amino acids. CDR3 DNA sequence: TGTGCCAGCAGTTTCACGGGCGGGTTCTCCTACGAGCAGTACTTC. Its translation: CASSFTGGFSYEQYF.

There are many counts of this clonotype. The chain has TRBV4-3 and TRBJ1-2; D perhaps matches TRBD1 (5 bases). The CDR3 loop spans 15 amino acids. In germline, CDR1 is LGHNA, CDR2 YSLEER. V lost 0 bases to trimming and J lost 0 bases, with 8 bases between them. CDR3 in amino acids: CASSQDDRANYGYTF. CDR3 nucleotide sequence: TGCGCCAGCAGCCAAGACGACAGAGCTAACTATGGCTACACCTTC.

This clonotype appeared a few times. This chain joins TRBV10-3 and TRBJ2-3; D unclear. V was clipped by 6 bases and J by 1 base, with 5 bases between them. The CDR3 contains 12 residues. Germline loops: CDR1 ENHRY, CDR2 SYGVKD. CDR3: CAISWRTDTQYF. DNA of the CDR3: TGTGCCATCAGCTGGCGCACAGATACGCAGTATTTT.

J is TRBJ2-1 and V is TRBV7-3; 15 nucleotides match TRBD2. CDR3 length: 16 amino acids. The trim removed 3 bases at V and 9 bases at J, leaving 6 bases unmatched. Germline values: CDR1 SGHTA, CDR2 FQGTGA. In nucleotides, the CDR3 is TGTGCCAGCAGCTTGTTACGGACTAGCGGGAGGGGTGAGCAGTTCTTC. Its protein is CASSLLRTSGRGEQFF.

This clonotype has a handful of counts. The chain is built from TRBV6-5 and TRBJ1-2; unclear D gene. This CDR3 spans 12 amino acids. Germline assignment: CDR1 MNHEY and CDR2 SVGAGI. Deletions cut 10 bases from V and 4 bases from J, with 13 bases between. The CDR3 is CATRRASYGYTF. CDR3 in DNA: TGTGCCACCAGAAGAGCGTCCTATGGCTACACCTTC.

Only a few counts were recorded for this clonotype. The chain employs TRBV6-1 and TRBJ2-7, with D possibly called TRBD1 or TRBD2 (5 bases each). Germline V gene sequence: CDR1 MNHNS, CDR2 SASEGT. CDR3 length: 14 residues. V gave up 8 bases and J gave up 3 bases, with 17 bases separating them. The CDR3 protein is CASGRDPSGYEQYF. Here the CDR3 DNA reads TGTGCCAGCGGAAGGGACCCATCGGGCTACGAGCAGTACTTC.

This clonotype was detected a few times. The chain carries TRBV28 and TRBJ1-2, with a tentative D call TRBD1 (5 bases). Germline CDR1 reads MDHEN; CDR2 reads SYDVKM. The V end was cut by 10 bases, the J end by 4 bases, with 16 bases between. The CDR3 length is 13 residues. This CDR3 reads CATTRGAAYGYTF. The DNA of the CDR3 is TGTGCCACCACCCGAGGGGCTGCCTATGGCTACACCTTC.

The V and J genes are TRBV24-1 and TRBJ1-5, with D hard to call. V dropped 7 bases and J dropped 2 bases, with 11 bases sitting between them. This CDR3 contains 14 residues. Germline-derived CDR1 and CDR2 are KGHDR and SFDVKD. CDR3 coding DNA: TGTGCCACCAGAAGGGCGGGCCGCAATCAGCCCCAGCATTTT. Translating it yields CATRRAGRNQPQHF.

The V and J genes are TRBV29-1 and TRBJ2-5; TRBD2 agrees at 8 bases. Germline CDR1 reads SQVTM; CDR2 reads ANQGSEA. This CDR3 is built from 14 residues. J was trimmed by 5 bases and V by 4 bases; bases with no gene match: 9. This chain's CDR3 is CSVVRAGEGETQYF. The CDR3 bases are TGCAGCGTTGTCCGAGCGGGAGAGGGGGAGACCCAGTACTTC.

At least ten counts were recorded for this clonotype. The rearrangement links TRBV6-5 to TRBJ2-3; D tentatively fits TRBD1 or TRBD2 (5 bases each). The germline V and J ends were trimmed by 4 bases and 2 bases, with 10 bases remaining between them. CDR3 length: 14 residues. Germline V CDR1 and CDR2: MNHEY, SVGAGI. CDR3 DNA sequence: TGTGCCAGCAGTTCCGGGACGATCACAGATACGCAGTATTTT. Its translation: CASSSGTITDTQYF.

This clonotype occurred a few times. This CDR3 reads CASSNNQPQHF. CDR3 coding DNA: TGTGCCAGCAGTAACAATCAGCCCCAGCATTTT. V usage is TRBV2 and J usage is TRBJ1-5; D is uncertain. V lost 5 bases and J lost 3, with 2 bases in between. CDR3 length: 11 residues. Per the germline V gene, CDR1 is SNHLY and CDR2 is FYNNEI.

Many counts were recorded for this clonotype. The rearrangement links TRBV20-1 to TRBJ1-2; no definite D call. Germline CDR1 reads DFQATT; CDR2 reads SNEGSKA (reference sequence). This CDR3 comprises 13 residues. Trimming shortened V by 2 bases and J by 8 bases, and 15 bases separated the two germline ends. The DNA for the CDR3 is TGCAGTGCTAGATTTCAGACATCTAAGGGCTACACCTTC. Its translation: CSARFQTSKGYTF.

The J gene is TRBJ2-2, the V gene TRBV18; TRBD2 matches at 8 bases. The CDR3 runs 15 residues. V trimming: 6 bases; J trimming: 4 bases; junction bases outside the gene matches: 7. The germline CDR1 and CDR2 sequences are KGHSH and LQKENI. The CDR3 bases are TGTGCCAGCTCTCCGGCGGGAGGAGGCACCGGGGAGCTGTTTTTT. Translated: CASSPAGGGTGELFF.

Written as DNA, the CDR3 is TGTGCCAGCAGTTATACCCCGCAGCAGTTCTTC. This codes for CASSYTPQQFF. The V call is TRBV2, the J call TRBJ2-1; D unclear. In germline, CDR1 is SNHLY, CDR2 FYNNEI. CDR3 length equals 11 residues. V lost 5 bases and J 11 bases, leaving 10 bases between the germline ends. Based on the CDR3 plus reference TRBV2 and TRBJ2-1, the full variable domain is EPEVTQTPSHQVTQMGQEVILRCVPISNHLYFYWYRQILGQKVEFLVSFYNNEISEKSEIFDDQFSVERPDGSNFTLKIRSTKLEDSAMYFCASSYTPQQFFGPGTRLTVL.

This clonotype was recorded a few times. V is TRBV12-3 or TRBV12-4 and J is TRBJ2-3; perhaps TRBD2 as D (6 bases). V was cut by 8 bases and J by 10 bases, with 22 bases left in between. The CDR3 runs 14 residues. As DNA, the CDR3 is TGTGCCAGCCGCGGAGGGCAGGGAGACACGGCGCAGTATTTT. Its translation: CASRGGQGDTAQYF.

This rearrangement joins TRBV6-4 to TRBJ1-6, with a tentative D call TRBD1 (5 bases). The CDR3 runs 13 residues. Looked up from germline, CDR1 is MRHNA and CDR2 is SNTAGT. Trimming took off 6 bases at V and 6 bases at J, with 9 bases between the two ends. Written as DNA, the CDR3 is TGTGCCAGCAGGGCAGGGATTAATTCACCCCTCCACTTT. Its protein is CASRAGINSPLHF.

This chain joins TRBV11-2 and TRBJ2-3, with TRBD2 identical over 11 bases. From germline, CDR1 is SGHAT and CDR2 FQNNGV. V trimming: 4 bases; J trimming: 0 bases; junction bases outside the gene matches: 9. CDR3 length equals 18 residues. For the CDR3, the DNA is TGTGCCAGCAGCTGCTTAGCGGGGGGGCTTTCTAGCACAGATACGCAGTATTTT. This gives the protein CASSCLAGGLSSTDTQYF.

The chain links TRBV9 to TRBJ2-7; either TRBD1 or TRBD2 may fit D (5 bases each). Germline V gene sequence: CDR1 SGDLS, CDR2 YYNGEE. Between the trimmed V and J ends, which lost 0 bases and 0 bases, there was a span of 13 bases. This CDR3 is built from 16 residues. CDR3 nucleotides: TGTGCCAGCAGCGTAGGGGCCGACGGGGCCTCCTACGAGCAGTACTTC. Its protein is CASSVGADGASYEQYF.

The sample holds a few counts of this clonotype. The CDR3 bases are TGTGCCAGCAGCCAACTAGACCCCATGGGGCAAGAGACCCAGTACTTC. It encodes CASSQLDPMGQETQYF. The gene calls are TRBV7-9 and TRBJ2-5, with D perhaps matching TRBD2 (5 bases). The germline V gene has CDR1 SEHNR and CDR2 FQNEAQ (reference sequence). The CDR3 extends over 16 amino acids. The V end was cut by 5 bases, the J end by 2 bases, with 18 bases between.

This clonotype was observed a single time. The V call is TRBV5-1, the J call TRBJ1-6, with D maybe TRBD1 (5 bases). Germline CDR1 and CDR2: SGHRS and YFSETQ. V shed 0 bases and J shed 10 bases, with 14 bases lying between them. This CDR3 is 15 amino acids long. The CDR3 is CASSLAGALSSPLHF. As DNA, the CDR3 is TGCGCCAGCAGCTTGGCCGGGGCACTGTCCTCACCCCTCCACTTT.

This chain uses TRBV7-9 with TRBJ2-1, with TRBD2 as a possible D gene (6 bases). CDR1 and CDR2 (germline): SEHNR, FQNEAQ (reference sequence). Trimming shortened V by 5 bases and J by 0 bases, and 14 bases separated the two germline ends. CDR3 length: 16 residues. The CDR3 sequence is CASSPRRGSSYNEQFF. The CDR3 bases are TGTGCCAGCAGCCCTCGGCGGGGTAGCTCCTACAATGAGCAGTTCTTC.